This T cell receptor (beta chain) was recovered during a study of spatial heterogeneity in lung cancer. About the study: In raw reads, more than eight appearances on average were recorded for each unique TCR and UMI combination.

V was cut by 7 bases and J by 7 bases, with 14 bases left in between. Germline V lookup: CDR1 MNHNS, CDR2 SASEGT. This CDR3 region has 13 residues. MiXCR was run by TCRdb on the 5' RACE reads, yielding one entry per CDR3 protein. The top ten clones hold 8.6% of a sample with 8,000 or so distinct CDR3 sequences, 6.5% to 9% of them seen once. The time point denotes: sample taken at primary tumor resection. Sequencing of whole RNA from tumor, nontumor lung or frozen PBMC involved no sorting. Study results and caveats: Expanded intratumoral alpha and beta TCR counts tracked tumor mutation counts.

Sample share makes this clonotype medium-sized. Its antigen is not known. The clonotype comes from a male donor with early-stage non-small cell lung cancer. The chain recombines TRBV6-1 with TRBJ2-1; possible D gene TRBD2, 5 bases. Sequencing was performed on lung tumor tissue, taken at surgery. CDR3 region: CASTGEPENEQFF. The CDR3 nucleotides read TGTGCCAGCACCGGGGAACCCGAAAATGAGCAGTTCTTC.